These T cell receptor beta chains were read from a single sample in a study of cytomegalovirus exposure and HLA in healthy donors. Assay: immunoSEQ multiplex PCR; the TCRdb copy retains only in-frame clones and omits some. Of about 140,000 clones detected, about 80% appear once; the ten largest clones hold less than 5%. The sequencing sample was made of PBMCs. These receptors originate from a man younger than 45 in good health. CDR3s leave out the opening cysteine and the closing phenylalanine or tryptophan.

j_call	v_call	cdr3_aa
TRBJ2-4	TRBV11-3	ASSPRGTSGSGKNIQY
TRBJ2-5	TRBV4-1	ASSQEGLGSAETQY
TRBJ2-1	TRBV19	ASSIAQGGEQF
TRBJ2-1	TRBV9	ASSLTSSGRPLSSYNEQF
TRBJ1-1	TRBV6-5	ASSRQPYTEAF
TRBJ2-7	TRBV7-3	ATALAGTGPYEQY
TRBJ2-6	TRBV14	ASSQYGAGRALSSGANVLT
TRBJ1-2	TRBV18	ASSHREVMQAGYT
TRBJ1-1	TRBV18	ASSLRGPMNTEAF
TRBJ2-4	TRBV27	ASSSGLENIQY
TRBJ1-4	TRBV4-1	ASSQVTQGEKLF
TRBJ2-3	TRBV25-1	ASSVPGGDTQY
TRBJ2-2	TRBV6-5	ASSYLGLADTGELF
TRBJ2-1	TRBV19	ASSMEGRLSYNEQF
TRBJ1-5	TRBV28	ASSPPGGQGQPQH
TRBJ2-3	TRBV6-5	ASSYSGSLGDTQY
TRBJ1-4	TRBV4-1	ASSQEGPPREKLF
TRBJ2-3	TRBV7-9	ASSFGGTSTDTQY
TRBJ2-2	TRBV19	ASSSQGRLNTGELF
TRBJ2-2	TRBV7-6	ASSLVVAYTGELF
TRBJ1-1	TRBV19	ASSIGHLEAF
TRBJ1-1	TRBV7-2	ASGGGDLNTEAF
TRBJ2-4	TRBV2	ASSGSKNIQY
TRBJ1-3	TRBV28	ASSYGGQGGRNTIY
TRBJ1-1	TRBV7-9	ASSLVTGATEAF
TRBJ2-7	TRBV27	ASSFSPGTTYEQY
TRBJ1-6	TRBV7-2	ASSLQNSGSPLH
TRBJ1-5	TRBV19	ASSMGIYQPQH
TRBJ2-7	TRBV6-1	ATRGSGRNEQY
TRBJ2-1	TRBV9	ASSVGGGLVL
TRBJ2-3	TRBV6-6	ASRPGLAPADTQY
TRBJ2-4	TRBV4-2	ASSQDRATKNIQY
TRBJ2-7	TRBV7-8	ASSSPGWGLAGDGYEQY
TRBJ2-1	TRBV11-1	ASSLSGPQNEQF
TRBJ2-1	TRBV29-1	SVELPGIWNEQF
TRBJ1-5	TRBV28	ASSPKQGSQPQH